The T cell receptor (beta chain) under discussion was sequenced for a study of cytomegalovirus exposure and HLA in healthy donors. Study-wide findings and caveats: Reportedly, HLA-A and HLA-B alleles of most subjects were accurately predicted from TCR beta.

The PCR had 60 Vbeta and 13 Jbeta primers. Repertoires were generated with immunoSEQ multiplex PCR, while TCRdb's copy carries only in-frame clones and drops some. The repertoire includes approximately 220,000 clones, roughly 80% of them detected once, and approximately 2.8% sits in the top ten. Notes on this clone: Antigen unknown.

Material for sequencing was PBMCs. This TCR was sampled from a man aged 25 to 45 in good health and CMV-seronegative.

CDR3 bases: TGTGCCAGCAGCTTAGACGGTAGAGATACGCAGTATTTT. Encoded protein: CASSLDGRDTQYF. V is TRBV7-9 and J is TRBJ2-3; D not certain. V was clipped by 1 base and J by 5 bases, with 7 bases between them. The CDR3 covers 13 residues. Germline CDR1 and CDR2: SEHNR and FQNEAQ (reference sequence).